The clone carrying this T cell receptor beta chain was observed a handful of times. Calling Graves' hyperthyroidism stable meant ophthalmopathy did not progress within 18 months. Recently diagnosed hyperthyroidism of less than 2 months' duration affected patients aged 18 to 65. The sample comes from a study of T cells in Graves' hyperthyroidism and ophthalmopathy. Study-wide context: Peripheral blood was collected at initial diagnosis, before any treatment.

Amplified regions were TCR beta CDR3 sequences from RNA transcripts. The HTBI primer set drove a first-round RT-PCR of the TCR CDR3. MiXCR was run by TCRdb on the multiplex PCR reads, yielding one entry per CDR3 protein. The sample shows around 420,000 distinct CDR3 sequences, more than 15% of them seen only once. CDR1 and CDR2 from the germline V gene are DFQATT and SNEGSKA (reference sequence). The CDR3 loop spans 15 amino acids. V lost 6 bases to trimming and J lost 4 bases, with 19 bases between them. This rearrangement joins TRBV20-1 to TRBJ2-1; no clear D gene. The clonotype was recovered from a woman between 18 and 29 years old with Graves' hyperthyroidism. The material sequenced was blood. CDR3 DNA: TGCAGTGCCCCCCTAGGGTACCTTCGGTACAATGAGCAGTTCTTC. Protein product: CSAPLGYLRYNEQFF.